The next 23 T cell receptor beta chains were all read from a single sample in a study of T-cell memory formation after mild COVID-19. A single record per CDR3 protein comes from TCRdb applying MiXCR to the 5' RACE reads. Here the sample spans about 200,000 distinct CDR3 sequences, about a sixth being singletons. Material: PBMCs or a T cell subset sorted from them (not recorded which). Receptors originate from an adult woman who had mild COVID-19 (a few samples of this study predate the infection). Cell type and time point are not known.

The CDR3 bases are TGTGCCAGCAGCTTATACTCAGACTGGGAAGCTTTCTTT. Protein: CASSLYSDWEAFF. The chain uses TRBV7-3 and TRBJ1-1; the D is unclear. Germline CDR1 SGHTA, CDR2 FQGTGA. V was shortened by 2 bases and J by 8 bases, with 12 bases between the two germline ends. CDR3 length: 13 amino acids.

The chain employs TRBV20-1 and TRBJ1-1, with no clear D. The CDR3 is 14 amino acids. V dropped 1 base and J dropped 0 bases, with 9 bases sitting between them. CDR1 and CDR2 from the germline V gene are DFQATT and SNEGSKA (reference sequence). CDR3 DNA sequence: TGCAGTGCTAGAGTAGGACTCATGAACACTGAAGCTTTCTTT. Residues: CSARVGLMNTEAFF.

The rearrangement uses TRBV28 and TRBJ1-1; D not resolved. The CDR3 spans 11 residues. Trimming pared 8 bases from V and 8 bases from J, leaving 12 bases between. Germline CDR1 is MDHEN and CDR2 is SYDVKM. Here the CDR3 DNA reads TGTGCCAGCCAGATGGAGGAAGAAGCTTTCTTT. As protein: CASQMEEEAFF.

This clonotype has just a few counts. V usage is TRBV7-9 and J usage is TRBJ2-1; 8 bases align to TRBD2. Germline CDR1 is SEHNR and CDR2 is FQNEAQ (reference sequence). The trim removed 5 bases at V and 8 bases at J, leaving 5 bases unmatched. The CDR3 runs 13 residues. The CDR3 loop reads CASSTGGLDEQFF. As DNA, the CDR3 is TGTGCCAGCAGCACGGGAGGGTTGGATGAGCAGTTCTTC.

In its sample, this clonotype was seen a few times. The rearrangement joins TRBV6-5 to TRBJ1-4, with 8 bases lining up with TRBD1. This CDR3 region has 15 residues. The J segment lost 3 bases and the V segment lost 3 bases, leaving 3 bases of the junction unmatched. Germline V lookup: CDR1 MNHEY, CDR2 SVGAGI. This CDR3 is CASSYQGAANEKLFF. CDR3 sequence (DNA): TGTGCCAGCAGTTATCAGGGGGCCGCTAATGAAAAACTGTTTTTT.

This clonotype showed up just once. V and J are TRBV5-1 and TRBJ1-1; TRBD1 agrees at 7 bases. The germline CDR1 and CDR2 sequences are SGHRS and YFSETQ. The CDR3 extends over 16 amino acids. V shed 0 bases, J shed 7 bases, and the junction held 12 bases outside the gene matches. The chain's CDR3 is CASSLDGLVNRGEAFF. DNA of the CDR3: TGCGCCAGCAGCTTGGACGGTTTAGTAAACAGGGGTGAAGCTTTCTTT.

This clonotype came up a few times. The chain combines TRBV27 with TRBJ2-7; the D is unclear. CDR1 MNHEY and CDR2 SMNVEV come from the germline V gene (reference sequence). The V gene lost 2 bases and the J gene lost 5 bases, with 13 bases spanning the gap. This CDR3 spans 14 amino acids. The CDR3 bases are TGTGCCAGCAGTTTAGGTAAGAAATTCGACGAGCAGTACTTC. It codes for CASSLGKKFDEQYF.

Many counts were recorded for this clonotype. The chain joins TRBV5-1 to TRBJ1-1; 7 nucleotides match TRBD1. This CDR3 is built from 18 residues. The V segment lost 3 bases and the J segment 1 base; nucleotides outside the gene matches: 15. The V gene's germline CDR1 is SGHRS and CDR2 YFSETQ. The CDR3: CASSSLSFGRGQNTEAFF. Written as DNA, the CDR3 is TGCGCCAGCAGCTCCTTGTCCTTTGGGAGGGGGCAGAACACTGAAGCTTTCTTT.

This clonotype has only a few counts. The chain carries TRBV19 and TRBJ1-5; possible D gene TRBD1, 6 bases. The CDR3 has 14 residues. Trimming pared 3 bases from V and 5 bases from J, leaving 11 bases between. Germline CDR1 and CDR2: LNHDA and SQIVND (reference sequence). The chain's CDR3 is CASSMDSVYQPQHF. As DNA, the CDR3 is TGTGCCAGTAGTATGGACAGCGTTTATCAGCCCCAGCATTTT.

This clonotype was counted between two and nine times. The gene calls are TRBV24-1 and TRBJ2-3, with D possibly TRBD2 on 6 matching bases. Germline V gene data show CDR1 as KGHDR and CDR2 as SFDVKD. The CDR3 runs to 15 residues. V was cut by 4 bases and J by 5 bases, with 15 bases left in between. In DNA, the CDR3 is TGTGCCACCAGTGAATCGGGGGTGGTTAAAGATACGCAGTATTTT. Protein: CATSESGVVKDTQYF.

J is TRBJ1-3 and V is TRBV20-1; no reliable D call. CDR3 length: 17 amino acids. V was clipped by 0 bases and J by 1 base, with 16 bases between them. Germline CDR1 DFQATT, CDR2 SNEGSKA (reference sequence). DNA of the CDR3: TGCAGTGCTAGAGATCTGGGCAGGCTGGGGTCTGGAAACACCATATATTTT. Protein product: CSARDLGRLGSGNTIYF.

V gene TRBV5-1 combines with J gene TRBJ2-1; TRBD2 aligns across 11 bases. Germline trimming cut 1 base from V and 5 bases from J; bases unmatched to any gene: 8. The CDR3 loop spans 17 amino acids. From germline, CDR1 is SGHRS and CDR2 YFSETQ. The chain's CDR3 is CASSLSLAGAADNEQFF. DNA of the CDR3: TGCGCCAGCAGCTTGTCACTAGCGGGAGCTGCGGACAATGAGCAGTTCTTC. Together with reference TRBV5-1 and TRBJ2-1, the CDR3 gives the full variable domain: KAGVTQTPRYLIKTRGQQVTLSCSPISGHRSVSWYQQTPGQGLQFLFEYFSETQRNKGNFPGRFSGRQFSNSRSEMNVSTLELGDSALYLCASSLSLAGAADNEQFFGPGTRLTVL.

V usage is TRBV5-1 and J usage is TRBJ2-1; TRBD2 matches at 11 bases. CDR1 SGHRS and CDR2 YFSETQ come from the germline V gene. The CDR3 covers 16 residues. The junction had 11 bases not matched to a gene; V was cut back by 4 bases and J by 8 bases. CDR3 region: CASSSGLAGFFDEQFF. The CDR3 DNA is TGCGCCAGCAGCAGCGGACTAGCGGGCTTTTTCGATGAGCAGTTCTTC.

The rearrangement links TRBV12-3 or TRBV12-4 to TRBJ2-7, with D uncertain. V shed 2 bases and J shed 4 bases, with 9 bases lying between them. This CDR3 region has 13 residues. Written as DNA, the CDR3 is TGTGCCAGCAGTTTATTACTTCGTTACGAGCAGTACTTC. It translates to CASSLLLRYEQYF.

In its sample, this clonotype was seen a few times. The CDR3 coding sequence is TGTGCCAGCAGCCGAGTCGGGGACAGGGGGTTTGGAGAGACCCAGTACTTC. Protein sequence: CASSRVGDRGFGETQYF. The gene calls are TRBV4-2 and TRBJ2-5; 11 nucleotides align to TRBD1. Germline CDR1 is LGHNA and CDR2 is YNFKEQ. V dropped 4 bases and J dropped 4; count of bases not matched to a gene: 11. The CDR3 is 17 residues long.

This clonotype was counted between two and nine times. This sequence joins TRBV5-1 and TRBJ1-2; D not certain. The CDR3 has 15 amino acids. Trimming shortened V by 3 bases and J by 4 bases, and 16 bases separated the two germline ends. The germline V gene has CDR1 SGHRS and CDR2 YFSETQ. The CDR3 region has the DNA TGCGCCAGCAGCTCAGAGACATCGAATAGCTATGGCTACACCTTC. Protein: CASSSETSNSYGYTF. The full variable domain, in which reference TRBV5-1 and TRBJ1-2 provide the parts outside the CDR3, is KAGVTQTPRYLIKTRGQQVTLSCSPISGHRSVSWYQQTPGQGLQFLFEYFSETQRNKGNFPGRFSGRQFSNSRSEMNVSTLELGDSALYLCASSSETSNSYGYTFGSGTRLTVV.

This clonotype was counted between two and nine times. CDR3 sequence reads: CSATNGQPNTEAFF. In DNA form, the CDR3 reads TGCAGTGCTACCAATGGACAGCCGAACACTGAAGCTTTCTTT. The chain recombines TRBV20-1 with TRBJ1-1; a weak D match, TRBD1 (6 bases). V lost 4 bases, J lost 1 base, and 13 bases lay in between. The CDR3 contains 14 residues. The germline V gene has CDR1 DFQATT and CDR2 SNEGSKA (reference sequence).

The gene calls are TRBV7-2 and TRBJ1-5, with TRBD1 matching over 7 bases. Germline CDR1 SGHTA, CDR2 FQGNSA. CDR3 length: 15 residues. The V and J ends lost 5 bases and 0 bases, in that order; junction bases with no gene match: 4. The CDR3 loop is CASSRQGNSNQPQHF. CDR3 sequence (DNA): TGTGCCAGCAGCCGACAGGGCAATAGCAATCAGCCCCAGCATTTT.

This clonotype was seen a handful of times. The V and J genes are TRBV20-1 and TRBJ2-2, with 7 bases lining up with TRBD2. Germline lookup yields CDR1 DFQATT and CDR2 SNEGSKA (reference sequence). The CDR3 runs to 15 residues. The J segment lost 4 bases and the V segment lost 5 bases, leaving 10 bases of the junction unmatched. The CDR3 spells CSARPSGAGTGELFF. The CDR3 DNA reads as TGCAGTGCTCGACCTAGCGGAGCCGGCACCGGGGAGCTGTTTTTT.

The chain carries TRBV20-1 and TRBJ2-3, with 14 bases identical to TRBD2. This CDR3 contains 16 residues. Per the germline V gene, CDR1 is DFQATT and CDR2 is SNEGSKA (reference sequence). Losses at the gene ends were 1 base for V and 5 bases for J; bases not matched to a gene: 5. CDR3 nucleotide sequence: TGCAGTGCTAGAGGAGGGACTAGCGGGGGTGGAGATACGCAGTATTTT. It codes for CSARGGTSGGGDTQYF.

This clonotype was recorded a few times. The chain employs TRBV6-1 and TRBJ2-3; 9 bases fit TRBD1. The CDR3 consists of 14 residues. V gave up 7 bases and J gave up 5 bases; unmatched junction bases: 7. CDR1 is MNHNS and CDR2 is SASEGT in the germline V gene. The CDR3 here is CASILQGAGDTQYF. The CDR3 DNA reads as TGTGCCAGCATCCTACAGGGGGCAGGAGATACGCAGTATTTT.

V usage is TRBV10-3 and J usage is TRBJ2-7; maybe TRBD2 (6 bases). The germline CDR1 and CDR2 sequences are ENHRY and SYGVKD. Trimming removed 6 bases at V and 6 bases at J, with 15 bases between. This CDR3 region has 13 residues. The chain's CDR3 is CAIREGTTSEQYF. Here the CDR3 DNA reads TGTGCCATCAGGGAGGGAACTACGAGCGAGCAGTACTTC.

There are a few counts of this clonotype. The chain has TRBV7-9 and TRBJ2-2; 8 nucleotides align to TRBD1. V gave up 5 bases and J gave up 4 bases; unmatched junction bases: 6. Germline assignment: CDR1 SEHNR and CDR2 FQNEAQ (reference sequence). The CDR3 consists of 15 residues. As DNA, the CDR3 is TGTGCCAGCAGCCAAGGACAGGGACCCACCGGGGAGCTGTTTTTT. Translated: CASSQGQGPTGELFF.